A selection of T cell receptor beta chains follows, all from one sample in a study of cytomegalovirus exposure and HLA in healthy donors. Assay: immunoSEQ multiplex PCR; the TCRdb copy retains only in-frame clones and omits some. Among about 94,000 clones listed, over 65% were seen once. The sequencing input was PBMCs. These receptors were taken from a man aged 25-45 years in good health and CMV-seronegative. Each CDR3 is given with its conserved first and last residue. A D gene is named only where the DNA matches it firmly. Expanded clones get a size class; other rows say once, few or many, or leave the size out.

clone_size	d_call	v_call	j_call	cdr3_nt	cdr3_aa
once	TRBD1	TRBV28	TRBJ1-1	TGTGCCAGCAGCCAGGGACAGGGTGAAGCTTTCTTT	CASSQGQGEAFF
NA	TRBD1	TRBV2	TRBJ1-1	TGTGCCGGACAGGTTGAAAGGACTGAAGCTTTCTTT	CAGQVERTEAFF
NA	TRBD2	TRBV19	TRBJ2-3	TGTGCCAGTAGTATGGGGCTAGCGGGGGGACGCACAGATACGCAGTATTTT	CASSMGLAGGRTDTQYF
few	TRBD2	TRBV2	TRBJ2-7	TGTGCCACAAAGCGGGGGGGCTACGAGCAGTACTTC	CATKRGGYEQYF
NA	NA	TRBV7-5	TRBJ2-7	TGTGCCAGAAGCTTAGGAGGTGTGCGGGGGTACTTC	CARSLGGVRGYF
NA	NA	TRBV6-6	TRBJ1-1	TGTGCCAGCAGTTACCCCCTAGACACTGAAGCTTTCTTT	CASSYPLDTEAFF
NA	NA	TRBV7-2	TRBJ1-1	TGTGCCAGCAGCTTAGGGGGGGATACTGAAGCTTTCTTT	CASSLGGDTEAFF
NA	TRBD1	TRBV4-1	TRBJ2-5	TGCGCCAGCAGCCAAGATGGGACAGCCCAAGAGACCCAGTACTTC	CASSQDGTAQETQYF
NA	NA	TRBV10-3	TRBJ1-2	TGTGCCATCAGTGAAGGGGCTGTCGGGGGGTATGGCTACACCTTC	CAISEGAVGGYGYTF
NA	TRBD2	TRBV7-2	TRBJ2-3	TGTGCCAGCAGCTTAGGCTTGAGGCGGGGGGGAGGAGATACGCAGTATTTT	CASSLGLRRGGGDTQYF
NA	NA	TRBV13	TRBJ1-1	TGTGCCAGCAGCCCCAGGGCAGGGACTGAAGCTTTCTTT	CASSPRAGTEAFF
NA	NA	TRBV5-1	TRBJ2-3	TGCGCCAGCAGCTTGGCCGGCGGGACTAGCACAGATACGCAGTATTTT	CASSLAGGTSTDTQYF
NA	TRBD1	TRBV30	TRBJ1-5	TGTGCCTGGAGAGTAAGGTCCCCGGGACAGGATAGCAATCAGCCCCAGCATTTT	CAWRVRSPGQDSNQPQHF
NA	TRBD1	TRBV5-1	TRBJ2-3	TGCGCCAGCAGCTTGCGGAACGGGACAGAATTACTAATGATCCCCACAGATACGCAGTATTTT	CASSLRNGTELLMIPTDTQYF
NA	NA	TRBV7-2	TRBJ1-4	TGTGCCAGCAGCTTAGGGCCGTTGCCTAATGAAAAACTGTTTTTT	CASSLGPLPNEKLFF
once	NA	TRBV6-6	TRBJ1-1	TGTGCCAGCTATCTAGGCACTGAAGCTTTCTTT	CASYLGTEAFF
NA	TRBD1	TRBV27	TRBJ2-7	TGTGCCAGCAGTTATACCGGACAGGGGTACGAGCAGTACTTC	CASSYTGQGYEQYF
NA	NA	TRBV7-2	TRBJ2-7	TGTGCCAGCAGCTTAGCGGGCAGCTACGAGCAGTACTTC	CASSLAGSYEQYF
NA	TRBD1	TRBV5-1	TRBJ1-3	TGCGCCAGCAGCTTGGACAGGGGTTCCGGAAACACCATATATTTT	CASSLDRGSGNTIYF
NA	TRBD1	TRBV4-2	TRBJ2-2	TGTGCCAGCAGCCAAGGAACGTGGACAGGGCTCACCGGGGAGCTGTTTTTT	CASSQGTWTGLTGELFF
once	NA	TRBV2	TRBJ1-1	TGTGCCAGGGGAAGGGACACCGGTAGGGGTGAAGCTTTCTTT	CARGRDTGRGEAFF
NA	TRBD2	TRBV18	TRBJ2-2	TGTGCCAGCTCACCGATCACCGGGACTAGCGGGAGAGGGGAGCTGTTTTTT	CASSPITGTSGRGELFF
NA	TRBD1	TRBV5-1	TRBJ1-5	TGCGCCAGCAGCTTGGAGGGGGCGAGCAATCAGCCCCAGCATTTT	CASSLEGASNQPQHF
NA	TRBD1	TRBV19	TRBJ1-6	TGTGCCAGTAGTACAGGGGGATCACCCCTCCACTTT	CASSTGGSPLHF
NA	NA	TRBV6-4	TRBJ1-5	TGTGCCAGCAGTGGGAGGTTCCGAAATCAGCCCCAGCATTTT	CASSGRFRNQPQHF
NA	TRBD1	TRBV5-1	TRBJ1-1	TGCGCCAGCAGCTTGAGACAGGGTGTAACTGAAGCTTTCTTT	CASSLRQGVTEAFF
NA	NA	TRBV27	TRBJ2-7	TGTGCCAGCAGTTCGCGGGTCACCTACGAGCAGTACTTC	CASSSRVTYEQYF
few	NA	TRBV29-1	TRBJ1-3	TGCAGCGTTGACGCGGGCCTCTACTCTGGAAACACCATATATTTT	CSVDAGLYSGNTIYF
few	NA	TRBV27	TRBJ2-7	TGTGCCAGCGGCACGAGCGGCGGATCCTACGAGCAGTACTTC	CASGTSGGSYEQYF
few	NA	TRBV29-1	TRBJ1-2	TGCAGCGTTGAATCGAGGGAGGAACACACCTTC	CSVESREEHTF
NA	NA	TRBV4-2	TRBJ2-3	TGTGCCAGCAGCCAAAGGGGCACTGACACAGATACGCAGTATTTT	CASSQRGTDTDTQYF
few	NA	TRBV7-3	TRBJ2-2	TGTGCCAGCAGCCCAAACCGCGGGACGGGGGAGCTGTTTTTT	CASSPNRGTGELFF
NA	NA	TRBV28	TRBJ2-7	TGTGCCAGCAGACCACCCCACGAGCAAACGTACTTC	CASRPPHEQTYF
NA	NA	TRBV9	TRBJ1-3	TGTGCCAGCAGCCCCGGAGACAGTTCTCTCTCTGGAAACACCATATATTTT	CASSPGDSSLSGNTIYF
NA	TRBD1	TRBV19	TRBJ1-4	TGTGCCAGTAGTTTGAGGCTTGGAGGGGGCGGTGAAAAACTGTTTTTT	CASSLRLGGGGEKLFF
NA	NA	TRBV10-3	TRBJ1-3	TGTGCCATCAGTGACCCGGTGGCGGGTGCTGGAAACACCATATATTTT	CAISDPVAGAGNTIYF
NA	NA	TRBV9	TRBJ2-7	TGTGCCAGCAGCGGCCAGACAGGGAAGGGAGGCTACGAGCAGTACTTC	CASSGQTGKGGYEQYF
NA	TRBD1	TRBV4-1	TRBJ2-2	TGCGCCGTCGGACTAGTGGGACAGGGGCACACCGGGGAGCTGTTTTTT	CAVGLVGQGHTGELFF
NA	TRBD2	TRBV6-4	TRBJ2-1	TGTGCCAGCAGTGACTTAGCGGGGTTACGGAATGAGCAGTTCTTC	CASSDLAGLRNEQFF
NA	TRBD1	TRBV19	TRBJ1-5	TGTGCCAGTAGTATCGTATCGACAGGGAGCAATCAGCCCCAGCATTTT	CASSIVSTGSNQPQHF
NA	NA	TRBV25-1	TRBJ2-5	TGTGCCAGCAGTGATGTAACGAGAATTAGCTCGGCCCAGTACTTC	CASSDVTRISSAQYF
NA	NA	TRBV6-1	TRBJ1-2	TGTGCCAGCAGTGAAATCCGGGATGGCTACACCTTC	CASSEIRDGYTF
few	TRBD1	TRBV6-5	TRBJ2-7	TGTGCCAGCACTTTAACCGGGACAGGGTATGACGAGCAGTACTTC	CASTLTGTGYDEQYF
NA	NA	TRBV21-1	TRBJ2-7	TGTGCCAGCAGCAGGGGGGGCGGGTCCTACGAGCAGTACTTC	CASSRGGGSYEQYF
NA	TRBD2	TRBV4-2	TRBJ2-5	TGTGCCAGCAGCCAAGATCTGCTAGCGGGGGAAGAGACCCAGTACTTC	CASSQDLLAGEETQYF